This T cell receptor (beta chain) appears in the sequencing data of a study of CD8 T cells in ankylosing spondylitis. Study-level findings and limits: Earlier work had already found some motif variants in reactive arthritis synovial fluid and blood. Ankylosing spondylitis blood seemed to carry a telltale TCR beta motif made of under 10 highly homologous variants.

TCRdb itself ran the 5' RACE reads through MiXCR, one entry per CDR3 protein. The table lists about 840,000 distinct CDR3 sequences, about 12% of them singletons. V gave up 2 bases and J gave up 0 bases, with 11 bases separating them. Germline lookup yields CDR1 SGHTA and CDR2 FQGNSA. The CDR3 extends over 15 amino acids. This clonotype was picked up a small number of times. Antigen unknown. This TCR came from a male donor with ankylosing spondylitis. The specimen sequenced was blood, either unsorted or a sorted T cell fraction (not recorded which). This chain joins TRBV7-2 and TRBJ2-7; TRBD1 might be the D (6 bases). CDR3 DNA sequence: TGTGCCAGCAGCTTACTGACAGGCGGCTCCTACGAGCAGTACTTC. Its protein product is CASSLLTGGSYEQYF.